This T cell receptor beta chain was recovered during a study of blood T cells in healthy people across ages. Primed by a sample-barcoded 5' primer and a J-beta primer mix, a second PCR proceeded for about 7 to 11 cycles. TCRdb re-called the 5' RACE reads with MiXCR, one entry per CDR3 protein. The repertoire has about 650,000 distinct CDR3 sequences, roughly half of them found once; the top ten carry about 13%. The CDR3 has 14 residues. V was pared by 7 bases and J by 3 bases, with 5 bases of the junction left unmatched. The germline gives CDR1 KGHSH, CDR2 LQKENI. The sample comprised blood. The TCR sequence derives from a woman of 80 years or more in good health. The V call is TRBV18, the J call TRBJ1-2; 10 nucleotides agree with TRBD1. The CDR3 sequence is CASFRDRGDYGYTF. The CDR3 coding sequence is TGTGCCAGCTTCCGGGACAGGGGCGACTATGGCTACACCTTC.